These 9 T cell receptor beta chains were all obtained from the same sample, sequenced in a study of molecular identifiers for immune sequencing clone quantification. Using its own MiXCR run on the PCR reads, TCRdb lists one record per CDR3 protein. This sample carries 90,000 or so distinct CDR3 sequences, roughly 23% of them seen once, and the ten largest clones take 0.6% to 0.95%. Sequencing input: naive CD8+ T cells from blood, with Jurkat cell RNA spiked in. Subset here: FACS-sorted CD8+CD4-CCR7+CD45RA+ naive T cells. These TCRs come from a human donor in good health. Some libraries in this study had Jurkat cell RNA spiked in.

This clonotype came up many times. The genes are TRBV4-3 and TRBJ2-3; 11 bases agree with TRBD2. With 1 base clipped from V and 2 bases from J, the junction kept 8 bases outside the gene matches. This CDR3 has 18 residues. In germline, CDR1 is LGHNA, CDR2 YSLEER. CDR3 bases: TGCGCCAGCAGCCAAGTGAACGAGGGACTAGCGGACACAGATACGCAGTATTTT. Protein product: CASSQVNEGLADTDTQYF.

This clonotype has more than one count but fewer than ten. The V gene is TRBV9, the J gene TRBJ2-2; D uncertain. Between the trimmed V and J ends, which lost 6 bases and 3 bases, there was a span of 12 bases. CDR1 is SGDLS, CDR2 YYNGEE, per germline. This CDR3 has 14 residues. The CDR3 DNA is TGTGCCAGCACCACCGCGGCTTACACCGGGGAGCTGTTTTTT. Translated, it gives CASTTAAYTGELFF.

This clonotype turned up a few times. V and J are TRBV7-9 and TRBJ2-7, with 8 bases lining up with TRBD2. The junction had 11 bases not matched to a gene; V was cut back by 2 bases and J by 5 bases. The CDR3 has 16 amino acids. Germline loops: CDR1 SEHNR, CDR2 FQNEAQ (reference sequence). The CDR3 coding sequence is TGTGCCAGCAGCTTATTCACTAGCGGAGTGGGGGACGAGCAGTACTTC. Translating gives CASSLFTSGVGDEQYF.

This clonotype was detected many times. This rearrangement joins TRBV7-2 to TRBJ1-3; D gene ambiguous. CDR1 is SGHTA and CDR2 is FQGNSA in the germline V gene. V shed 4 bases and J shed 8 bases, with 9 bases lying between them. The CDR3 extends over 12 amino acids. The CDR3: CASSSLLDTIYF. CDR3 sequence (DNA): TGTGCCAGCAGCTCGTTACTAGACACCATATATTTT.

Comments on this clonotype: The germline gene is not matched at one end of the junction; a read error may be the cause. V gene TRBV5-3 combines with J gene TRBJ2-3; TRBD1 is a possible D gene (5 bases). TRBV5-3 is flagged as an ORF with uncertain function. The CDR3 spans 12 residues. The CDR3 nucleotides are TGTGCCAGCAGCTTAGGAACAGGTACGCAGTATTTT. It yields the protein CASSLGTGTQYF.

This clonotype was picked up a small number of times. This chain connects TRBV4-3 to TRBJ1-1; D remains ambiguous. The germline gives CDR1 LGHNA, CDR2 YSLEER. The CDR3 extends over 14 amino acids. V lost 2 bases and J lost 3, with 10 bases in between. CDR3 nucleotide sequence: TGCGCCAGCAGCCAAACGGCGGCGTACACTGAAGCTTTCTTT. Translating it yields CASSQTAAYTEAFF.

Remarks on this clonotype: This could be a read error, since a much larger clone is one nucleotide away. In nucleotides, the CDR3 is TGCAATGCCAGTCAGGGGGAGCAGTACTTC. Protein: CNASQGEQYF. The J gene is TRBJ2-7, the V gene TRBV20-1; D perhaps matches TRBD1 (6 bases). Germline V gene data show CDR1 as DFQATT and CDR2 as SNEGSKA (reference sequence). The CDR3 has 10 residues.

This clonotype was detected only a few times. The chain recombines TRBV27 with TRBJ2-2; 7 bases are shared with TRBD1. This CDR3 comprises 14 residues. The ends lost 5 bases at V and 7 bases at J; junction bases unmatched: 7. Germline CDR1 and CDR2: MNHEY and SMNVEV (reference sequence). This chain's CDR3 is CASSPEQGSGELFF. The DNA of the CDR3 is TGTGCCAGCAGTCCCGAACAGGGGAGCGGGGAGCTGTTTTTT.

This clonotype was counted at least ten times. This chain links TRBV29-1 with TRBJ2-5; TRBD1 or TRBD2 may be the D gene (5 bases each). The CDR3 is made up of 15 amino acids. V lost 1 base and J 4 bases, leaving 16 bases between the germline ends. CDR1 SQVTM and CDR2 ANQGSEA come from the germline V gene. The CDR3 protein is CSVEGEEGLRETQYF. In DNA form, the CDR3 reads TGCAGCGTTGAAGGAGAAGAGGGGTTGCGAGAGACCCAGTACTTC.